This TCR beta chain came from a study of blood T cell repertoires in COVID-19. Turning to the study itself: PBMCs, B-cell-depleted T cells, or T cells provided the cDNA or gDNA that made up the material.

Germline values: CDR1 MDHEN, CDR2 SYDVKM. This CDR3 is built from 12 residues. The V and J ends lost 3 bases and 3 bases respectively, with 3 bases between them. Living in under 30 US areas, the participants were between roughly 18 and 90 years of age. Participants were placed into cohorts based on the clinical history they reported. Source study methods: Estimation of nucleated cell counts was performed using reference gene primer amplification. The repertoire was sequenced with immunoSEQ multiplex PCR; TCRdb's copy has only in-frame clones and lacks some. D and trimming were read from the DNA, whereas the V and J calls and clone size are those reported in that table. The sample lists about 250,000 clones, roughly 90% seen once, with under 9.5% in the top ten.

This sequence originates from a man in his forties who had recovered from COVID-19. The chain has TRBV28 and TRBJ1-3; no definite D call. Sequencing was done on a sample of PBMCs or T cells enriched from blood (not recorded which). CDR3 sequence reads: CASSFGGNTIYF. Here the CDR3 DNA reads TGTGCCAGCAGTTTCGGTGGAAACACCATATATTTT.